This T cell receptor beta chain was retrieved from a study of vaccination effects on CD4 cells after COVID-19. Study findings and constraints: By a late point after vaccination, infection- and vaccine-induced clones had shrunk markedly through clonal contraction.

Some clones are missing from TCRdb's copy, which holds only in-frame ones; the method was immunoSEQ multiplex PCR. The sample has roughly 40,000 clones, 55% to 80% seen once. Once cultured for 9 to 11 days, the cells underwent separation to obtain CD4+ T cells. In the case of this clone: What it binds is unknown.

V lost 2 bases and J 5 bases, leaving 9 bases between the germline ends. Looked up from germline, CDR1 is ENHRY and CDR2 is SYGVKD. CDR3 size: 13 residues. This clonotype was sampled from a human donor who received a COVID-19 vaccine. V usage is TRBV10-3 and J usage is TRBJ1-2; D may be TRBD1 (5 bases). The specimen comprised CD4+ T cells from PBMCs cultured without peptide, sampled before COVID-19 vaccination. The CDR3 loop reads CAISEVGEYGYTF. CDR3 DNA sequence: TGTGCCATCAGTGAGGTGGGGGAATATGGCTACACCTTC.